This TCR beta chain was sequenced for a study of graft-versus-host responses after intestinal transplantation. The assay was immunoSEQ multiplex PCR, and TCRdb's table has in-frame clones only and misses some. The table shows 20,000 to 25,000 clones, with roughly 79% occurring only once. Once graft tissue had been processed, intraepithelial and lamina propria lymphocytes were released. The sequences come from ileum tissue, collected 12 days after intestinal transplant. This TCR derives from a human patient who received an intestinal transplant, so some T cells may come from the graft donor.

CDR3 sequence (DNA): TGTGCCAGCAACCCCGGTAGGGGCTACGATGGCTACACCTTC. It yields the protein CASNPGRGYDGYTF. The chain uses TRBV28 and TRBJ1-2, with D perhaps TRBD1 (5 bases). CDR3 size: 14 residues. Germline CDR1 MDHEN, CDR2 SYDVKM. V was trimmed by 7 bases and J by 6 bases, leaving 18 bases between them.